The T cell receptor beta chain described here comes from a study of blood T cell repertoires in COVID-19 (dated by TCRdb to 2020 to 2022). Study-wide context: The collaborator samples originated in the United States, Italy and Spain and spanned the acute and convalescent phases of COVID-19. The material from the prospective study consisted of cDNA or gDNA derived from T cells, B-cell-depleted T cells, or PBMCs. Deeply sampled blood TCRbeta repertoires from subjects exposed to, actively infected with, or recovered from COVID-19 were included in the dataset. HLA class I and class II types, where available, came from metadata supplied by the sample provider rather than from assay-based typing. The samples were drawn from the first 160 participants of the ongoing ImmuneRACE study and from 1,254 subjects provided by 6 global collaborators. The repertoires were made available in a free public database intended to serve as a resource for research on the immune response to SARS-CoV-2. A de-identified subject ID, COVID-19 status, age in years and sex were almost always included in the sample metadata. Beyond this particular receptor, the publication reports: How much clinical and demographic metadata was included differed by source and by participant, and the metadata was provided uncurated.

The collaborating institutions used their own protocols to collect whole blood in K2EDTA tubes. For TCRbeta analysis, collaborators shipped samples as frozen whole blood, isolated PBMCs, or DNA extracted from either of those sample types. TCRbeta CDR3 regions were amplified from genomic DNA by means of the immunoSEQ Assay, a bias-controlled multiplex PCR. As for the original processing: Within the assay, amplification of reference gene primers was used to estimate how many nucleated cells each sample contained. To quantify the absolute abundance of each unique TCRbeta CDR3 rearrangement, sequence reads were collapsed and filtered. For each sample, productive Simpson clonality was calculated as the square root of Simpson's diversity index across productive rearrangements. Imported from immuneACCESS, the table was reduced by TCRdb to in-frame sequences with V and J called. These copies leave out some clones; in studies compared against another copy, an unresolved V gene accounts for under half, and the cause of the remainder is not known. Clone size and V and J calls were adopted from that table, with D and trimming inferred from the DNA. Here the sample has under 200,000 clones; around nine tenths occur a single time. The ten biggest clones cover about 4% of the sample.

To note about this clone: It has no known antigen specificity. No much larger clonotype is one base removed from it; base qualities were not supplied.

Looking up the germline V gene (reference sequence) yields CDR1 MNHEY and CDR2 SMNVEV. Taken from cysteine to phenylalanine, the CDR3 has 15 residues. Here the CDR3 DNA is all that survives: 45 bases in frame from base 1. V is reduced by 4 bases and J by 0 bases, leaving a spacing of 9 bases between them. The material sequenced was peripheral blood. This chain joins TRBV27 to TRBJ2-2; no confident D gene assignment can be made. The origin of this receptor is a man aged 18 to 29 with active or convalescent COVID-19. CDR3 protein: CASSSRNANTGELFF. The nucleotide sequence is given as TGTGCCAGCAGTTCCAGGAACGCGAACACCGGGGAGCTGTTTTTT.